One sample yielded the 8 T cell receptor beta chains listed below, sequenced in a study of patients and donors after allogeneic stem cell transplantation. TCRdb passed the RT-PCR reads through MiXCR, listing each CDR3 protein once. Of tens of thousands of distinct CDR3 sequences listed, approximately 5.2% are singletons. The sequencing sample was made of blood, either unsorted or a sorted T cell fraction (not recorded which). The origin of the receptors is a human donor who was either an allogeneic HSCT recipient or a stem cell or donor lymphocyte infusion donor (not recorded which). It is not recorded whose cells these are; they may come from a transplant donor.

The chain combines TRBV20-1 with TRBJ2-7; no reliable D call. The CDR3 spans 14 residues. The V gene lost 4 bases and the J gene lost 0 bases, with 13 bases spanning the gap. Germline CDR1 DFQATT, CDR2 SNEGSKA (reference sequence). CDR3 loop: CSANPPVHSYEQYF. In nucleotides, the CDR3 is TGCAGTGCTAACCCACCCGTCCACTCCTACGAGCAGTACTTC.

Ten or more counts support this clonotype. This sequence joins TRBV20-1 and TRBJ2-2, with D possibly called TRBD1 or TRBD2 (5 bases each). This CDR3 is 14 amino acids long. Germline CDR1 and CDR2: DFQATT and SNEGSKA (reference sequence). The V and J ends lost 2 bases and 5 bases respectively, with 12 bases between them. The CDR3 coding sequence is TGCAGTGCTAGACGCGGGCAGGGTACCGGGGAGCTGTTTTTT. Protein: CSARRGQGTGELFF.

At least ten counts were recorded for this clonotype. The rearrangement joins TRBV19 to TRBJ2-7; D gene unclear. V lost 7 bases to trimming and J lost 2 bases, with 12 bases between them. Germline CDR1 LNHDA, CDR2 SQIVND (reference sequence). CDR3 length equals 13 residues. The CDR3 region is CASTARPPYEQYF. CDR3 nucleotides: TGTGCCAGTACTGCGCGGCCTCCCTACGAGCAGTACTTC.

This clonotype was observed at least ten times. The V gene is TRBV14, the J gene TRBJ2-7, with 7 bases identical to TRBD1. The junction had 8 bases not matched to a gene; V was cut back by 0 bases and J by 3 bases. Germline values: CDR1 SGHDN, CDR2 FVKESK. This CDR3 contains 16 residues. CDR3: CASSQDWAGGGYEQYF. DNA of the CDR3: TGTGCCAGCAGCCAAGATTGGGCAGGGGGTGGCTACGAGCAGTACTTC.

This clonotype was seen repeatedly, ten times or more. This sequence joins TRBV11-2 and TRBJ2-2, with 13 nucleotides matching TRBD2. CDR3 length: 16 residues. With V trimmed by 6 bases and J by 7 bases, 8 bases remained unmatched. CDR1 SGHAT and CDR2 FQNNGV come from the germline V gene. CDR3 sequence reads: CASRPLAGGRYGELFF. The CDR3, as DNA: TGTGCCAGCAGACCACTAGCGGGAGGGCGCTACGGGGAGCTGTTTTTT.

This clonotype was counted many times. The chain carries TRBV19 and TRBJ1-4; no definite D call. CDR1 and CDR2 (germline): LNHDA, SQIVND (reference sequence). The V and J ends lost 3 bases and 0 bases respectively, with 8 bases between them. This CDR3 has 15 amino acids. The CDR3 reads CASSIAQTTNEKLFF. The CDR3, as DNA: TGTGCCAGTAGTATCGCCCAGACAACTAATGAAAAACTGTTTTTT.

This clonotype occurred many times. This rearrangement joins TRBV7-3 to TRBJ2-5, with D possibly matching TRBD1 (5 bases). CDR1 SGHTA and CDR2 FQGTGA come from the germline V gene. This CDR3 region has 15 residues. Between the trimmed V and J ends, which lost 1 base and 3 bases, there was a span of 12 bases. CDR3 nucleotide sequence: TGTGCCAGCAGCTTAAGGGGCCAGCCCAAAGAGACCCAGTACTTC. It is translated as CASSLRGQPKETQYF.

The gene calls are TRBV5-5 and TRBJ2-3; 9 bases map to TRBD2. CDR3 length: 16 residues. Germline lookup yields CDR1 SGHKS and CDR2 YYEKEE (reference sequence). J lost 3 bases, V lost 0 bases, and 5 bases had no gene match. As DNA, the CDR3 is TGTGCCAGCAGCTTGGGGCTGACTAGCGGTACAGATACGCAGTATTTT. The encoded protein is CASSLGLTSGTDTQYF.